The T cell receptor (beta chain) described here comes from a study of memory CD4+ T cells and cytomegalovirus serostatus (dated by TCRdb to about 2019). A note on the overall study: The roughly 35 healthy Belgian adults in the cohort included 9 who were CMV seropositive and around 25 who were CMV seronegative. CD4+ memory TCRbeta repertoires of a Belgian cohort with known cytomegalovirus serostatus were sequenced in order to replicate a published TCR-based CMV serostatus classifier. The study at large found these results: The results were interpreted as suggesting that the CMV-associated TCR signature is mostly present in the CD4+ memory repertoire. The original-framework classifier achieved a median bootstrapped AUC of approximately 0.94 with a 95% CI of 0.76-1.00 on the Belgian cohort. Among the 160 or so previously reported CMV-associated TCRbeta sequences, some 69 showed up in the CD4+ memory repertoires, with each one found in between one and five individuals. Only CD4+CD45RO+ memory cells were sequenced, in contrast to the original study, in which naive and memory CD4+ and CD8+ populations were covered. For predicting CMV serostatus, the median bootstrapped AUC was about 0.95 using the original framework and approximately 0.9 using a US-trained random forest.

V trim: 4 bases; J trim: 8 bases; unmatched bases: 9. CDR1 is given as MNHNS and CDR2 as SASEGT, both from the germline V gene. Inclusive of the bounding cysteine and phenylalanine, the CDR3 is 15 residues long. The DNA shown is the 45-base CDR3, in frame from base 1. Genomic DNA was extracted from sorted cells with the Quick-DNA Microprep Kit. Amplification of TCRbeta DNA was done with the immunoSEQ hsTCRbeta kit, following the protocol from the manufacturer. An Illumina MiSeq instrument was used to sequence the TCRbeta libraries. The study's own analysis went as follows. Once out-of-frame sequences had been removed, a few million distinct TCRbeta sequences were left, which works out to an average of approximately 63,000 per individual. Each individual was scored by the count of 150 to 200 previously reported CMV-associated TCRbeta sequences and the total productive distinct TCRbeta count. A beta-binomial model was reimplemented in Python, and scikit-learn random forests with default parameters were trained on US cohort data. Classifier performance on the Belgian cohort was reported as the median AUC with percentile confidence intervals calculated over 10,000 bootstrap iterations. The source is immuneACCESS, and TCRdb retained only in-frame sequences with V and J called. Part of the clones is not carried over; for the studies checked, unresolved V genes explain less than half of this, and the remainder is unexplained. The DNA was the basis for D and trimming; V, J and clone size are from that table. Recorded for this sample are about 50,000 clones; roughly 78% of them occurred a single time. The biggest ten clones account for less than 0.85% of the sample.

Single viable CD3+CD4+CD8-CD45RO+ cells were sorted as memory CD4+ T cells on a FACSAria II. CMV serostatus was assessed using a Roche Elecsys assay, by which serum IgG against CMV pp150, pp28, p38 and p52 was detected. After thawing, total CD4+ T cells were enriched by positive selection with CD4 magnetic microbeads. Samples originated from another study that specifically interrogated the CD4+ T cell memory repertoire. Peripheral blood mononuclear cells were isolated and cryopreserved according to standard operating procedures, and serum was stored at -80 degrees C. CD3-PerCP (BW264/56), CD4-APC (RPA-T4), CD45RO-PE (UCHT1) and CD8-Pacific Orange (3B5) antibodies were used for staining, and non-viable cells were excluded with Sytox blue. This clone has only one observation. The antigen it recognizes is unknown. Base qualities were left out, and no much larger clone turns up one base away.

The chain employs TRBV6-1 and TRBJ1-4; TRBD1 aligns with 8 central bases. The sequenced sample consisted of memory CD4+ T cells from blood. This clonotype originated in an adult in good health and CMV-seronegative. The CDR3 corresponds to CASSVDRAFREKLFF. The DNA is TGTGCCAGCAGTGTGGACAGGGCGTTCAGGGAAAAACTGTTTTTT.